The rows below give T cell receptor beta chains drawn from one sample of a study of blood T cell repertoires in COVID-19. TCRdb's table, derived via immunoSEQ multiplex PCR, lists solely in-frame clones and lacks some. Of around 300,000 clones detected, about 90% appear once; the ten largest clones hold around 5%. The sample consisted of PBMCs or T cells enriched from blood (not recorded which). The receptors come from a young man who had recovered from COVID-19. The CDR3 runs from the conserved cysteine through the conserved F or W. D genes are given only for firm matches. Expanded clones get a size class; other rows say once, few or many, or leave the size out.

d_gene	v_gene	abundance	j_gene	CDR3aa
NA	TRBV2	many	TRBJ1-5	CASSLGAAQPQHF
TRBD1	TRBV6-5	NA	TRBJ1-2	CASTDRGHYGYTF
NA	TRBV5-1	NA	TRBJ1-4	CASSFLFDTTNEKLFF
TRBD1	TRBV5-1	NA	TRBJ1-4	CASSPGGYEKLFF
NA	TRBV4-2	NA	TRBJ1-1	CASSLVENTEAFF
NA	TRBV28	NA	TRBJ2-7	CASLRRATTYYEQYF
TRBD1	TRBV5-5	NA	TRBJ2-3	CASRTGGSDTQYF
NA	TRBV24-1	NA	TRBJ1-4	CATSPGGLSNEKLFF
TRBD1	TRBV7-9	NA	TRBJ2-1	CASRLTGTEDHEQFF
NA	TRBV7-9	NA	TRBJ2-1	CASSLARWAAYNEQFF
NA	TRBV27	NA	TRBJ2-7	CASSLSVGVRYYEQYF
TRBD1	TRBV2	NA	TRBJ1-1	CASSGSRKGARTEAFF
TRBD2	TRBV5-4	NA	TRBJ2-3	CASSPRTGLAIIAQYF
NA	TRBV4-1	few	TRBJ1-1	CASSPRDTGSTEAFF
TRBD1	TRBV5-5	NA	TRBJ2-7	CASSYGTGVGEQYF
NA	TRBV28	NA	TRBJ2-5	CASSLLEETYQETQYF
TRBD1	TRBV18	NA	TRBJ2-1	CASSPRTGAYNEQFF
NA	TRBV2	NA	TRBJ2-3	CASIELYTSTDTQYF
NA	TRBV5-1	NA	TRBJ1-3	CASSLDQGSSSGNTIYF
TRBD1	TRBV28	NA	TRBJ2-1	CASGPGQTNEQFF
TRBD1	TRBV11-3	few	TRBJ2-2	CASSSPRQGVDTGELFF
TRBD1	TRBV5-4	NA	TRBJ2-7	CASSGQGYEQYF
TRBD1	TRBV7-6	NA	TRBJ2-7	CASSLWGQEQYF
NA	TRBV18	NA	TRBJ2-7	CASSPAGSEQYF
TRBD1	TRBV15	NA	TRBJ2-5	CATSSRDRGETQYF
TRBD1	TRBV7-9	NA	TRBJ1-2	CASSLAGQIHGYTF
NA	TRBV19	once	TRBJ1-1	CASSIIFGQGRTEAFF
TRBD2	TRBV7-6	NA	TRBJ2-3	CASTQPARGGHPDTQYF
TRBD1	TRBV2	NA	TRBJ1-6	CASKSSEGQVWKNSPLHF
TRBD1	TRBV28	NA	TRBJ2-1	CASRTDREDPYNEQFF
TRBD1	TRBV7-9	NA	TRBJ2-7	CASSLVDREYEQYF
NA	TRBV5-4	NA	TRBJ1-2	CASSLGEAGIYGYTF
NA	TRBV18	NA	TRBJ2-5	CASSPPGHLQETQYF
TRBD1	TRBV5-1	NA	TRBJ1-1	CASSLGTGYTEAFF
NA	TRBV30	NA	TRBJ1-2	CAWSVPGYGYTF
NA	TRBV30	NA	TRBJ1-2	CAWLPGQPTNYGYTF
NA	TRBV27	NA	TRBJ1-6	CASSLSAQDNSPLHF
NA	TRBV4-1	NA	TRBJ1-5	CASSQPGTVNQVPQHF
NA	TRBV7-3	NA	TRBJ1-4	CASSLLPRRGDYSATNEKLFF